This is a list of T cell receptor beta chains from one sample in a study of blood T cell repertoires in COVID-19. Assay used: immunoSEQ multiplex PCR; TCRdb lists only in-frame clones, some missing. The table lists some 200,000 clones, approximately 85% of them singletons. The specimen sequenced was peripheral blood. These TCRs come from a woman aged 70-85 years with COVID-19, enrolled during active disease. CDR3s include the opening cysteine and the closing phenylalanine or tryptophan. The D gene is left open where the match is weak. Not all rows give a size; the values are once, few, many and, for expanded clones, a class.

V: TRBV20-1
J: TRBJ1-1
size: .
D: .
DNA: TGCAGTGCTAGAGATCATACTGAAGCTTTCTTT
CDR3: CSARDHTEAFF

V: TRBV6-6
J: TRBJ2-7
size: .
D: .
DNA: TGTGCCAGCGGGGCACCCAGCGTAAGCGAGCAGTACTTC
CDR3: CASGAPSVSEQYF

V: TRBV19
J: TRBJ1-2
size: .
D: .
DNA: TGTGCCAGTCAGAACAACGGAGGGCATGGCTACACCTTC
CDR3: CASQNNGGHGYTF

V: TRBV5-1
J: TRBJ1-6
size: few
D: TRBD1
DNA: TGCGCCAGCAGCTTGGAGACAGGGTTGGTTTCACCCCTCCACTTT
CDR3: CASSLETGLVSPLHF

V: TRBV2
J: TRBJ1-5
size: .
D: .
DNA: TGTGCCAGCAGTCAACAGGGAATCAGCAATCAGCCCCAGCATTTT
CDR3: CASSQQGISNQPQHF

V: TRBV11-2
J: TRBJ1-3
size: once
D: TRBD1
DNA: TGTGCCAGCAGCTTAGGGGACAGGGGAAACACCATATATTTT
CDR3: CASSLGDRGNTIYF

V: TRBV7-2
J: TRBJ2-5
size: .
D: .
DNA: TGTGCCAGCAGCTTAGCCACATACGCTCCTCAAGAGACCCAGTACTTC
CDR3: CASSLATYAPQETQYF

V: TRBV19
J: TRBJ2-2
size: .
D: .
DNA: TGTGCCAGTGGCACAGGGTTCCCCGGGGAGCTGTTTTTT
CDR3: CASGTGFPGELFF

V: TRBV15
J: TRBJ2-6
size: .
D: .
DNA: TGTGCCACCAGTACTTATCCGGCAGGAAGTTTTTCTGGGGCCAACGTCCTGACTTTC
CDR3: CATSTYPAGSFSGANVLTF

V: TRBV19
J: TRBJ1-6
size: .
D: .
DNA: TGTGCCAGTAGTACAGCCTCCGGGTCACCCCTCCACTTT
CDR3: CASSTASGSPLHF

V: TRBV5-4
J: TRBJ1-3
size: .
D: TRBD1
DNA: TGTGCCAGCAGCAAGACAGGGTCCGGAAACACCATATATTTT
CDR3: CASSKTGSGNTIYF

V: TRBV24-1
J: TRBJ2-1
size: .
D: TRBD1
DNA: TGTGCCACCAGTGGGACCATGGGACAGGGAGGCAATGAGCAGTTCTTC
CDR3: CATSGTMGQGGNEQFF

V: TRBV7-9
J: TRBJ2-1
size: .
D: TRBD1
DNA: TGTGCCAGCAGCTGGGACAGGGGGACCTACAATGAGCAGTTCTTC
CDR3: CASSWDRGTYNEQFF

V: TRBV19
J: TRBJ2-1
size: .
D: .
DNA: TGTGCCAGTAGTTCTTATGTCGGTGAGCAGTTCTTC
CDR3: CASSSYVGEQFF

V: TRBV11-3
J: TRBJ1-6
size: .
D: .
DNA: TGTGCCAGCAGCTTAGGGACTGCCTATAATTCACCCCTCCACTTT
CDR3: CASSLGTAYNSPLHF

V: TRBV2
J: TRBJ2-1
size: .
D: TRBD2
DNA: TGTGCCAGCAGTGCCCCCGGGACTAGCGGGGACCGCGCGGCTAGGCAGTTCTTC
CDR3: CASSAPGTSGDRAARQFF

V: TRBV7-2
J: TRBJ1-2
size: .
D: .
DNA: TGTGCCAGCACCGGGGGGGGTTTTAGGTATGGCTACACCTTC
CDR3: CASTGGGFRYGYTF

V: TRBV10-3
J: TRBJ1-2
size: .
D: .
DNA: TGTGCCATCAGTGAGTCGAATCTGGGGGCACATGGCTACACCTTC
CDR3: CAISESNLGAHGYTF

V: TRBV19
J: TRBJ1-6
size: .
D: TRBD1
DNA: TGTGCCAGTAGTGGCGGGACAGGGGATAATTCACCCCTCCACTTT
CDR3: CASSGGTGDNSPLHF

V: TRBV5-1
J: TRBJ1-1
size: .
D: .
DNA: TGCGCCAGCAGCCGTGGGCAGCTGAACACTGAAGCTTTCTTT
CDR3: CASSRGQLNTEAFF

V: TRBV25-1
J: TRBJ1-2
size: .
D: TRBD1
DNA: TGTGCCAGCAGTGAATTAGGACAGGGGAGCAATATTAACTATGGCTACACCTTC
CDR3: CASSELGQGSNINYGYTF

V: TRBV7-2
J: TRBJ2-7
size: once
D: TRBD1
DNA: TGTGCCAGCAGCTTAGTTGGGACAGGGCCTCACGAGCAGTACTTC
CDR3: CASSLVGTGPHEQYF

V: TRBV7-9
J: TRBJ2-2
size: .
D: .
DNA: TGTGCCAGCAGCTTCTCAGGGAAGGCCGGGGAGCTGTTTTTT
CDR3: CASSFSGKAGELFF

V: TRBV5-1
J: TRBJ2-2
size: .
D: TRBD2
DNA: TGCGCCAGCAGCCCAGGAGCGGGGGCCGTCACCGGGGAGCTGTTTTTT
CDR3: CASSPGAGAVTGELFF

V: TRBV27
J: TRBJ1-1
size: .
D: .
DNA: TGTGCCAGTAGCTCGTCAGTCCTGAACACTGAAGCTTTCTTT
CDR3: CASSSSVLNTEAFF

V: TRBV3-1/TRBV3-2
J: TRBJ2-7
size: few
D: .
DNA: TGTGCCAGCAGCCAAGCAGGGGGGACCTACGAGCAGTACTTC
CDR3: CASSQAGGTYEQYF

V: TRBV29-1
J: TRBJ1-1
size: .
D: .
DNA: TGCAGCGGGGGTGAGGCTTGGAATCTCTTGGACACTGAAGCTTTCTTT
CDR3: CSGGEAWNLLDTEAFF

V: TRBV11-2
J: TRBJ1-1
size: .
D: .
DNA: TGTGCCAGCAACTTTCGGGGGATTTGGGGCGCTGGCACTGAAGCTTTCTTT
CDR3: CASNFRGIWGAGTEAFF

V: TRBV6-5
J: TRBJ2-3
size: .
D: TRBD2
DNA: TGTGCCAGCAGTTACTCCGCGGGGGGCTCCACAGATACGCAGTATTTT
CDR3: CASSYSAGGSTDTQYF

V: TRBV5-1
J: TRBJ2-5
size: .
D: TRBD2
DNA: TGCGCCAGCAGCTTCGCGGGAGGGCCTCAGACCCAGTACTTC
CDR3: CASSFAGGPQTQYF

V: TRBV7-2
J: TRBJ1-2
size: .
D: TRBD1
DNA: TGTGCCAGCAGCTTAGTAGGACAGGGCCATGGCTACACCTTC
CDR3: CASSLVGQGHGYTF

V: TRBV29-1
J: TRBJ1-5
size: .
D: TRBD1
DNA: TGCAGCGTGGGAGGGACAGGGGTGGATCAGCCCCAGCATTTT
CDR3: CSVGGTGVDQPQHF

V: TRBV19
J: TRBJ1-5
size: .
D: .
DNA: TGTGCCAGTAGCCTAAGTAATCAGCCCCAGCATTTT
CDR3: CASSLSNQPQHF

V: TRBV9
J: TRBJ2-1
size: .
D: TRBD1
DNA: TGTGCCAGCAGCCCCTGGACAGGGCAGGATGAGCAGTTCTTC
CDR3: CASSPWTGQDEQFF

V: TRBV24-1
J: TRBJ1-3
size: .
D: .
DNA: TGTGCCACCAGTGGTGGGGGGACCGACACCATATATTTT
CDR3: CATSGGGTDTIYF

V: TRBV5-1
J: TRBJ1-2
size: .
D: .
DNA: TGCGCCAGCAGCTTACGGCTGGGCTTTAACTATGGCTACACCTTC
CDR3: CASSLRLGFNYGYTF

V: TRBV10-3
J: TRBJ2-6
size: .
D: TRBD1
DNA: TGTGCCATCAGTGGCGACAGGGACCACGCTGGGGCCAACGTCCTGACTTTC
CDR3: CAISGDRDHAGANVLTF

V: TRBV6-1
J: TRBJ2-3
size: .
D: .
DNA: TGTGCCAGCAGTGAAGGTGGGCGACAGAGCACAGATACGCAGTATTTT
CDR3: CASSEGGRQSTDTQYF

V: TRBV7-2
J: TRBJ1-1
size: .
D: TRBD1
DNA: TGTGCCAGCAGCCTAACAGGGGGAGCTAATGGTAAAGCTTTCTTT
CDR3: CASSLTGGANGKAFF

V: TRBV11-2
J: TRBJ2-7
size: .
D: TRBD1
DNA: TGTGCCAGCAGCTTAGCCCGGGACAGGGCATCCTACGAGCAGTACTTC
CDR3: CASSLARDRASYEQYF

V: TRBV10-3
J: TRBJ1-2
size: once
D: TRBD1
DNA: TGTGCCATCAGCGGGGACAGGGGCTTTAACTATGGCTACACCTTC
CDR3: CAISGDRGFNYGYTF

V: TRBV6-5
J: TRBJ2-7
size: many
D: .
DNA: TGTGCCAGCAGTCGAGTCTACGAGCAGTACTTC
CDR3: CASSRVYEQYF

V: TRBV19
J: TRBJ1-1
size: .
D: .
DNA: TGTGCCAGTAGTAACAGGGCAAGTACGAACACTGAAGCTTTCTTT
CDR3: CASSNRASTNTEAFF

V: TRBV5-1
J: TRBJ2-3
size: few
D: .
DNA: TGCGCCAGCAGCTTGTCGTGGGGGGGCGCAGATACGCAGTATTTT
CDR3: CASSLSWGGADTQYF

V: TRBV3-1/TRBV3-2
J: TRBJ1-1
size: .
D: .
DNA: TGTGCCAGCAGCCAAAGGGACTTCGAAGCTTTCTTT
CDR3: CASSQRDFEAFF

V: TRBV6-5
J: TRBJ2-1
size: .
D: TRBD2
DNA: TGTGCCAGCAGTTACGCGGGCGGGGGGGGCTACAATGAGCAGTTCTTC
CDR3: CASSYAGGGGYNEQFF

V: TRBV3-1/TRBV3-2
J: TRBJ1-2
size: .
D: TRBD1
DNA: TGTGCCAGCAGCCAAGATCAAGGGGACAGCTTAATCTTC
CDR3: CASSQDQGDSLIF